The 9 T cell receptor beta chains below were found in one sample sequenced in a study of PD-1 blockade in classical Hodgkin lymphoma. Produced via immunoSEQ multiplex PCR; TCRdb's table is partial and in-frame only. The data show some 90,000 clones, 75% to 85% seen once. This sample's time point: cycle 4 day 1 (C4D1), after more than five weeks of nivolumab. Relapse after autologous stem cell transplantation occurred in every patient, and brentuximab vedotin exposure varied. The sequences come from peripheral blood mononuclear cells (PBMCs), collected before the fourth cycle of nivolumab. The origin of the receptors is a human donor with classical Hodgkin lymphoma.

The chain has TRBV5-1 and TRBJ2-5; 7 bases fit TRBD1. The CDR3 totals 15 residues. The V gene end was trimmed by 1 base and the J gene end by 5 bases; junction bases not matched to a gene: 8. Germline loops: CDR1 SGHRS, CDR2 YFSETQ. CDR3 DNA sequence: TGCGCCAGCAGCTTGAGCAGGGGGAGACGGGAGACCCAGTACTTC. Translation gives CASSLSRGRRETQYF.

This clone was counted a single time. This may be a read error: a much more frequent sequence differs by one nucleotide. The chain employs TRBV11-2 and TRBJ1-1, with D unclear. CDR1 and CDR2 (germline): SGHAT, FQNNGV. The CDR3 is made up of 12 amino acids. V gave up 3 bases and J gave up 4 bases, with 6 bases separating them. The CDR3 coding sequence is TGTGCCAGCAGCTTTACCGGCACTGAAGCTTTCTTT. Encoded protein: CASSFTGTEAFF.

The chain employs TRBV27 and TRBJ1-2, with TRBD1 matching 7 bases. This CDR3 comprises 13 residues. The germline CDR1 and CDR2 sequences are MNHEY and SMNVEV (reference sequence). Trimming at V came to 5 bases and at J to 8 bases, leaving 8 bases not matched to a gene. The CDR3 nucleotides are TGTGCCAGCAGTCACCGCGACAGGGACGGCTACACCTTC. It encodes CASSHRDRDGYTF.

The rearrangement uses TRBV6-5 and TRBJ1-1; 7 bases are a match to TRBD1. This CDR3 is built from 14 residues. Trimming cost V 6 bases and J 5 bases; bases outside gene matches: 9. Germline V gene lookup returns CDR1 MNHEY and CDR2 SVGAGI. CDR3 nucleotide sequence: TGTGCCAGCAGGGAAACAGGGGTCGGAACTGAAGCTTTCTTT. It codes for CASRETGVGTEAFF.

This CDR3 reads CASSFRDRAHEQYF. The CDR3 DNA reads TGTGCCAGCAGCTTCCGGGACAGGGCCCACGAGCAGTACTTC. V gene TRBV7-9 combines with J gene TRBJ2-7; TRBD1 agrees at 9 bases. In germline, CDR1 is SEHNR, CDR2 FQNEAQ (reference sequence). Trimming cost V 3 bases and J 5 bases; bases outside gene matches: 5. CDR3 length: 14 amino acids. Using reference TRBV7-9 and TRBJ2-7 for the parts outside the CDR3, the full variable domain is DTGVSQNPRHKITKRGQNVTFRCDPISEHNRLYWYRQTLGQGPEFLTYFQNEAQLEKSRLLSDRFSAERPKGSFSTLEIQRTEQGDSAMYLCASSFRDRAHEQYFGPGTRLTVT.

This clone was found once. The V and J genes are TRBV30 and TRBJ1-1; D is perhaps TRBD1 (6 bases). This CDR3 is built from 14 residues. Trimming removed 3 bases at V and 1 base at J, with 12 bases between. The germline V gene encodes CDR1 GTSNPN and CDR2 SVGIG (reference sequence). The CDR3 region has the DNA TGTGCCTGGAGACGGACAGACAGGAACACTGAAGCTTTCTTT. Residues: CAWRRTDRNTEAFF.

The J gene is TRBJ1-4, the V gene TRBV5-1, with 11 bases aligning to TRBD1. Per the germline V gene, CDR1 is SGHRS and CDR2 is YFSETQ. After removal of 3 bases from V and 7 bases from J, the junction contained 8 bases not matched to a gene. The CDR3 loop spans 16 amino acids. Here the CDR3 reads CASSSGDRGLGEKLFF. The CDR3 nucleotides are TGCGCCAGCAGCTCCGGGGACAGGGGGTTGGGTGAAAAACTGTTTTTT.

The CDR3 region is CASSSDQPQHF. CDR3 sequence (DNA): TGTGCCAGCAGTAGTGATCAGCCCCAGCATTTT. The chain employs TRBV2 and TRBJ1-5; D gene uncertain. CDR3 size: 11 residues. Trimming pared 5 bases from V and 5 bases from J, leaving 4 bases between. From germline, CDR1 is SNHLY and CDR2 FYNNEI. The complete variable domain, with remaining parts taken from reference TRBV2 and TRBJ1-5, reads EPEVTQTPSHQVTQMGQEVILRCVPISNHLYFYWYRQILGQKVEFLVSFYNNEISEKSEIFDDQFSVERPDGSNFTLKIRSTKLEDSAMYFCASSSDQPQHFGDGTRLSIL.

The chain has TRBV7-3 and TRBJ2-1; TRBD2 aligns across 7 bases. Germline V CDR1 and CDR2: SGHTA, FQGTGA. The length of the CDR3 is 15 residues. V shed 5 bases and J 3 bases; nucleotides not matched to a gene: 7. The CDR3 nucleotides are TGTGCCAGCAGCCCCACCCGCGGGAGCTACAATGAGCAGTTCTTC. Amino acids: CASSPTRGSYNEQFF.